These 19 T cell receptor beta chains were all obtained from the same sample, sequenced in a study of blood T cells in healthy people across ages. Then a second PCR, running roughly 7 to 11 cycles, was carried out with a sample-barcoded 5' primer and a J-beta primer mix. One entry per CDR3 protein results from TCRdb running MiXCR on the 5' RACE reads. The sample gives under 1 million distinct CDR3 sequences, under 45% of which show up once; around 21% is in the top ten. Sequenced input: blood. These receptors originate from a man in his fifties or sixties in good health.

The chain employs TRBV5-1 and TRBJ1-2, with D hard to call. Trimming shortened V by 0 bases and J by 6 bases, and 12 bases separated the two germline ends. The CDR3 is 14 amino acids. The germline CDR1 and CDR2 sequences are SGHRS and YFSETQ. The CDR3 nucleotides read TGCGCCAGCAGCTTGGGAGAACCTACCGATGGCTACACCTTC. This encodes CASSLGEPTDGYTF.

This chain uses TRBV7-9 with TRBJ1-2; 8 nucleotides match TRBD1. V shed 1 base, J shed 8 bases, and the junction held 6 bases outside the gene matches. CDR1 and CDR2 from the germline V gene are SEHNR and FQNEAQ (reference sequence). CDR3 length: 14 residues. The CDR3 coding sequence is TGTGCCAGCAGCTTAGAGTGGACAGGGTACGGCTACACCTTC. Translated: CASSLEWTGYGYTF.

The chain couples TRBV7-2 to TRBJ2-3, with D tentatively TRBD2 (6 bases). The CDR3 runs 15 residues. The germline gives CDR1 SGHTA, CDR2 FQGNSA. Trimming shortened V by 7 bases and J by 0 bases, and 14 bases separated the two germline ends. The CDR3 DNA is TGTGCCAGCAATTTTCGGGGGTCTAGCACAGATACGCAGTATTTT. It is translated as CASNFRGSSTDTQYF.

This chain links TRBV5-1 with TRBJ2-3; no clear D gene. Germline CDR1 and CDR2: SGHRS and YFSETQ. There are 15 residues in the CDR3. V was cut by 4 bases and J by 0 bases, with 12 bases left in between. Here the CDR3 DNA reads TGCGCCAGCAGCCCGACACCCTCTAGCACAGATACGCAGTATTTT. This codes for CASSPTPSSTDTQYF.

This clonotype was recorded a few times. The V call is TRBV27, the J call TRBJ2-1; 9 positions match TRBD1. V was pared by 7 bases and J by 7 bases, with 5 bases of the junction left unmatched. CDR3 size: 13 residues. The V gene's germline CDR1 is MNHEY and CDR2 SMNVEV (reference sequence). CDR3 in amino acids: CASTTGGKNEQFF. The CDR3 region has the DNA TGTGCCAGCACCACAGGGGGCAAGAATGAGCAGTTCTTC.

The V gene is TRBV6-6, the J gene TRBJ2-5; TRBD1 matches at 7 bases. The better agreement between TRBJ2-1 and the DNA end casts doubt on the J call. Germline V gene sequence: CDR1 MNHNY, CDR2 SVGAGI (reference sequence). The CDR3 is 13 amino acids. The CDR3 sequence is CASRPDRQETQFF. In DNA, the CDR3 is TGTGCCAGCAGGCCGGACAGGCAAGAGACCCAGTTCTTC.

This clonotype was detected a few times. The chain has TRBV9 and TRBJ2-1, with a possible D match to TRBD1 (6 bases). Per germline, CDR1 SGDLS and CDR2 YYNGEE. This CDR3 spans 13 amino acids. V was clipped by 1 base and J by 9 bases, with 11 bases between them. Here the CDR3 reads CASSVTGTGEQFF. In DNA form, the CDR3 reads TGTGCCAGCAGCGTAACAGGGACGGGTGAGCAGTTCTTC.

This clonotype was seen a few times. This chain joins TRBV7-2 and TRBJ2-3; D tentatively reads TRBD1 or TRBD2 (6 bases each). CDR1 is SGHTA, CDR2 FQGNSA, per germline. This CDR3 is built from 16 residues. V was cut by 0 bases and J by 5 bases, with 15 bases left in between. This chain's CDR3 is CASSLALGGLRDTQYF. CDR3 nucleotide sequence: TGTGCCAGCAGCTTAGCGCTGGGGGGCTTAAGAGATACGCAGTATTTT.

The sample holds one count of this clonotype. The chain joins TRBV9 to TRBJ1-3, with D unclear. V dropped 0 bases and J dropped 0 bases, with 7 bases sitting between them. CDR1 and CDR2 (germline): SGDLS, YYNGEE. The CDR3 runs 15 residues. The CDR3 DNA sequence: TGTGCCAGCAGCGTAGGGGGAAACTCTGGAAACACCATATATTTT. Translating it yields CASSVGGNSGNTIYF.

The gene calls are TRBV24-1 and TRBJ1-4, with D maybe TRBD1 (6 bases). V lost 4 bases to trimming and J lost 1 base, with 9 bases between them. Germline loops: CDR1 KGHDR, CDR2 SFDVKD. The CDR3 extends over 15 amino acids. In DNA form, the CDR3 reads TGTGCCACCAGTGACCACAGGGAAACTAATGAAAAACTGTTTTTT. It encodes CATSDHRETNEKLFF.

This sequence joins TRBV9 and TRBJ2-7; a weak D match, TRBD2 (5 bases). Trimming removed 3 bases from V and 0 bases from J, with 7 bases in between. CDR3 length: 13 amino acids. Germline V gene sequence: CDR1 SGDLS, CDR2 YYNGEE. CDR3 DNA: TGTGCCAGCAGCGGAACTAGCTCCTACGAGCAGTACTTC. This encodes CASSGTSSYEQYF.

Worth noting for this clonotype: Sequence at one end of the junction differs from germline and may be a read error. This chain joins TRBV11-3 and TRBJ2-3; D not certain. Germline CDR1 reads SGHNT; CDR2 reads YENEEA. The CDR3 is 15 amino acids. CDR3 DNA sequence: TGTGCCGGCAGCTCCCCAGACTTTAGCACAGATACGCAGTATTTT. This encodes CAGSSPDFSTDTQYF.

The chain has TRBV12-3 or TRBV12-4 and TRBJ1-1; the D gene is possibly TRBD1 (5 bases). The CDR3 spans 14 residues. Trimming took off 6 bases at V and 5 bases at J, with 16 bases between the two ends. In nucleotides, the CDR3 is TGTGCCAGCAGCCCCAGGGTGTCAGGAACTGAAGCTTTCTTT. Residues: CASSPRVSGTEAFF.

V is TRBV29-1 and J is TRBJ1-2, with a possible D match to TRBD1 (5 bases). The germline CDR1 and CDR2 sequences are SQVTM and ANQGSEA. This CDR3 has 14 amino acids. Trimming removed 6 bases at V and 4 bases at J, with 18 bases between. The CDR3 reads CSVFTGRRSYGYTF. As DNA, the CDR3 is TGCAGCGTATTTACAGGAAGACGTAGCTATGGCTACACCTTC.

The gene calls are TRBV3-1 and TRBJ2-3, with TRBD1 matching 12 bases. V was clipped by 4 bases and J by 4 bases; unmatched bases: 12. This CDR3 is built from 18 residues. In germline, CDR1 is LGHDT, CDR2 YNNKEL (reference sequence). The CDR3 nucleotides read TGTGCCAGCAGCCGACGAACCCCGGGACAGGGGGCTTCAGATACGCAGTATTTT. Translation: CASSRRTPGQGASDTQYF.

The CDR3 sequence is CSARGLAVYTDTQYF. Here the CDR3 DNA reads TGCAGTGCTAGAGGACTAGCGGTATACACAGATACGCAGTATTTT. The V call is TRBV20-1, the J call TRBJ2-3, with 9 nucleotides matching TRBD2. V shed 1 base, J shed 2 bases, and the junction held 4 bases outside the gene matches. Germline V gene lookup returns CDR1 DFQATT and CDR2 SNEGSKA (reference sequence). This CDR3 spans 15 amino acids.

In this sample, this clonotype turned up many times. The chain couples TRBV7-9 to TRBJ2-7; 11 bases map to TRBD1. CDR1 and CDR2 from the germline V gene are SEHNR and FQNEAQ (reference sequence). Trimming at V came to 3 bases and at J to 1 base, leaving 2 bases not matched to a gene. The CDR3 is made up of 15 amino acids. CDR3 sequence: CASSLGTGGSYEQYF. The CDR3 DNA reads TGTGCCAGCAGCTTGGGGACAGGGGGTTCCTACGAGCAGTACTTC.

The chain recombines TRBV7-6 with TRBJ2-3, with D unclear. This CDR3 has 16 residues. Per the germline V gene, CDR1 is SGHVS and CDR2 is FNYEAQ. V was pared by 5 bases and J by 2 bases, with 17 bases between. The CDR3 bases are TGTGCCAGCAGCCAAGACGGGCGGCGGAACACAGATACGCAGTATTTT. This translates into CASSQDGRRNTDTQYF. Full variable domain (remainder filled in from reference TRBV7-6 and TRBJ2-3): GAGVSQSPRYKVTKRGQDVALRCDPISGHVSLYWYRQALGQGPEFLTYFNYEAQQDKSGLPNDRFSAERPEGSISTLTIQRTEQRDSAMYRCASSQDGRRNTDTQYFGPGTRLTVL.

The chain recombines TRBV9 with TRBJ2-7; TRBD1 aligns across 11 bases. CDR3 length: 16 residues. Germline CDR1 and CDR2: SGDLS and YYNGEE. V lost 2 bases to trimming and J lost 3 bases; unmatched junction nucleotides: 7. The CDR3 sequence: CASSVSGTGGFYEQYF. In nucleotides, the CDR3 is TGTGCCAGCAGCGTCAGCGGGACAGGGGGATTCTACGAGCAGTACTTC.